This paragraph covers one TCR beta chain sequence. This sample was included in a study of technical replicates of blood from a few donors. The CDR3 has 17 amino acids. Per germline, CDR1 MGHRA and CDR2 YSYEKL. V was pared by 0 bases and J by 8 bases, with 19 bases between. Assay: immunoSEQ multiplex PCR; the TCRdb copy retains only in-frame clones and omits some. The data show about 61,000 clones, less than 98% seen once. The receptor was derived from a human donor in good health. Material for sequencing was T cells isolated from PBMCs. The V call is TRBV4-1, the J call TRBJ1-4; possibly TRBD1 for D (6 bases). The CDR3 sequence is CASSQDPVQGRGEKLFF. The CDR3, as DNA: TGCGCCAGCAGCCAAGATCCTGTACAGGGACGAGGGGAAAAACTGTTTTTT.